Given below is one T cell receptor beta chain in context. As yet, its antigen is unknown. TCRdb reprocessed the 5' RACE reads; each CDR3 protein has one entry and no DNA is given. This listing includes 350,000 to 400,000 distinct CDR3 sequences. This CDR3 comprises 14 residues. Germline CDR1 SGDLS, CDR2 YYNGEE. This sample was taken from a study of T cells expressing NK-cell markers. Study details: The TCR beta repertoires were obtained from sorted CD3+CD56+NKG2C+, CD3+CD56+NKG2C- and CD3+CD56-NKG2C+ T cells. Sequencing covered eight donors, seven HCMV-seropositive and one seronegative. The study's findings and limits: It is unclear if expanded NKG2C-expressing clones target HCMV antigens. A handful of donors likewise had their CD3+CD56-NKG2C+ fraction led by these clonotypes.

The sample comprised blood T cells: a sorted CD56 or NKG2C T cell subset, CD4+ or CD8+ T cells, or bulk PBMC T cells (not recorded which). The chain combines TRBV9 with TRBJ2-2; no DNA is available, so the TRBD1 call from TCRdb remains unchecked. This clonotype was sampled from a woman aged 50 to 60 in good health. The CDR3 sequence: CASSPTGPPGELFF.